Each of the 32 T cell receptor beta chains below was sequenced from the same sample in a study of CD8+CD57+ T cells in acquired aplastic anemia. Whoever was chosen for sequencing had shown CD8+CD57+ cell expansion by flow cytometry. Profiles of TCR beta VDJ and CDR3 were generated from a genomic DNA template. TCRdb recomputed calls from the reads with MiXCR, one row per CDR3 protein. Among a few hundred thousand distinct CDR3 sequences listed, under 50% were seen once. Sequencing was carried out using sorted CD4+, CD8+, or CD8+CD57+ T cells (not recorded which) from PBMCs. All receptors come from a human donor with aplastic anemia.

The sample holds many counts of this clonotype. CDR3 sequence: CASSADRNTEAFF. CDR3 DNA: TGTGCCAGCAGCGCAGACAGGAACACTGAAGCTTTCTTT. The V and J genes are TRBV7-9 and TRBJ1-1; D may be TRBD1 (5 bases). Germline V gives CDR1 SEHNR, CDR2 FQNEAQ (reference sequence). V shed 5 bases and J shed 1 base, with 8 bases lying between them. This CDR3 has 13 amino acids.

This rearrangement joins TRBV19 to TRBJ1-1; TRBD1 is a possible D gene (5 bases). This CDR3 comprises 16 residues. Trimming shortened V by 1 base and J by 3 bases, and 15 bases separated the two germline ends. In germline, CDR1 is LNHDA, CDR2 SQIVND (reference sequence). In DNA, the CDR3 is TGTGCCAGTAGTATAGGTGGGAGGGGAGAAGACACTGAAGCTTTCTTT. It is translated as CASSIGGRGEDTEAFF.

This clonotype was detected many times. The genes are TRBV5-1 and TRBJ1-4, with D possibly TRBD1 on 5 matching bases. Trimming pared 4 bases from V and 8 bases from J, leaving 15 bases between. Germline CDR1 and CDR2: SGHRS and YFSETQ. CDR3 length: 14 amino acids. In DNA, the CDR3 is TGCGCCAGCAGCACCTCAGGGCGGGGGGAAAAACTGTTTTTT. Its translation: CASSTSGRGEKLFF.

In this sample, this clonotype turned up many times. The chain joins TRBV30 to TRBJ1-3; TRBD1 matches 7 bases. Losses at the gene ends were 5 bases for V and 2 bases for J; bases not matched to a gene: 0. The CDR3 loop spans 12 amino acids. Germline lookup yields CDR1 GTSNPN and CDR2 SVGIG (reference sequence). The CDR3: CAWDRAGNTIYF. In nucleotides, the CDR3 is TGTGCCTGGGACAGGGCTGGAAACACCATATATTTT.

This clonotype was recorded once. The V gene is TRBV7-6, the J gene TRBJ2-1; weak D call: TRBD1 (6 bases). This CDR3 has 14 residues. V was cut by 1 base and J by 7 bases, with 11 bases left in between. CDR1 SGHVS and CDR2 FNYEAQ come from the germline V gene. This CDR3 is CASSLEQGPNEQFF. The CDR3 DNA is TGTGCCAGCAGCTTAGAGCAGGGGCCGAATGAGCAGTTCTTC.

Comment on this clonotype: A much larger clone sits a single nucleotide away, making a read error possible. The chain employs TRBV20-1 and TRBJ1-1, with D unclear. This CDR3 has 14 amino acids. Germline V gene lookup returns CDR1 DFQATT and CDR2 SNEGSKA (reference sequence). Trimming stripped 1 base from V and 7 bases from J, with 16 bases between. The CDR3 region is CSARAPPGEGEAFF. The CDR3 DNA follows: TGCAGTGCTAGAGCTCCCCCCGGGGAAGGTGAAGCTTTCTTT.

The chain employs TRBV30 and TRBJ1-2; D not certain. V lost 0 bases and J 6 bases, leaving 11 bases between the germline ends. This CDR3 comprises 13 residues. Per germline, CDR1 GTSNPN and CDR2 SVGIG (reference sequence). CDR3 protein: CAWSVTRGNGYTF. The DNA for the CDR3 is TGTGCCTGGAGTGTAACCCGGGGTAATGGCTACACCTTC.

The chain employs TRBV15 and TRBJ1-3; D call uncertain. This CDR3 is 14 amino acids long. Germline V gene lookup returns CDR1 LNHNV and CDR2 YYDKDF (reference sequence). The V end was cut by 1 base, the J end by 3 bases, with 7 bases between. The CDR3 loop is CATSRAGFGNTIYF. CDR3 in DNA: TGTGCCACCAGCAGAGCCGGCTTTGGAAACACCATATATTTT.

For this clonotype: This may be a read error: a much more frequent sequence differs by one nucleotide. The chain carries TRBV10-3 and TRBJ1-5, with unresolved D. The CDR3 spans 12 residues. CDR1 and CDR2 from the germline V gene are ENHRY and SYGVKD. Trimming left V 10 bases short and J 8 bases short, with 15 bases between. The CDR3 DNA follows: TGTGCCAGCATCAATCCGACGGAGCCCCAGCATTTT. Encoded protein: CASINPTEPQHF.

The chain links TRBV19 to TRBJ1-2; D may be TRBD1 (5 bases). Germline lookup yields CDR1 LNHDA and CDR2 SQIVND (reference sequence). The CDR3 covers 12 residues. V lost 6 bases to trimming and J lost 13 bases, with 18 bases between them. For the CDR3, the DNA is TGTGCCAGTAGACTAGGGGACGCCCCGGTCACCTTC. The encoded protein is CASRLGDAPVTF. The full variable domain, completed using reference TRBV19 and TRBJ1-2, is DGGITQSPKYLFRKEGQNVTLSCEQNLNHDAMYWYRQDPGQGLRLIYYSQIVNDFQKGDIAEGYSVSREKKESFPLTVTSAQKNPTAFYLCASRLGDAPVTFGSGTRLTVV.

This clonotype was seen just once. The chain links TRBV20-1 to TRBJ2-3; D is perhaps TRBD1 (6 bases). There are 14 residues in the CDR3. Between the trimmed V and J ends, which lost 6 bases and 4 bases, there was a span of 17 bases. Germline CDR1 DFQATT, CDR2 SNEGSKA (reference sequence). The CDR3 spells CSAMTGSRADTQYF. CDR3 sequence (DNA): TGCAGTGCCATGACAGGAAGTCGCGCAGATACGCAGTATTTT.

This clonotype is a singleton in its sample. The rearrangement joins TRBV19 to TRBJ1-4, with 9 bases fitting TRBD1. V lost 3 bases to trimming and J lost 10 bases; unmatched junction nucleotides: 6. Germline-derived CDR1 and CDR2 are LNHDA and SQIVND (reference sequence). The CDR3 runs 14 residues. The CDR3 sequence: CASSITGGVAKLFF. The CDR3 DNA reads TGTGCCAGTAGTATTACAGGGGGCGTTGCAAAACTGTTTTTT.

This clonotype was seen many times. The CDR3, as DNA: TGCGCCAGCAGTGAGAACCACCCTTACACAGATACGCAGTATTTT. Residues: CASSENHPYTDTQYF. V usage is TRBV10-1 and J usage is TRBJ2-3; the D is unclear. Germline V gene data show CDR1 as WNHNN and CDR2 as SYGVQD (reference sequence). The CDR3 sequence is 15 residues long. V was pared by 2 bases and J by 2 bases, with 11 bases between.

About this clonotype: This could be a read error, since a much larger clone is one nucleotide away. The chain uses TRBV5-1 and TRBJ1-5; D is unresolved. This CDR3 spans 15 amino acids. CDR1 and CDR2 from the germline V gene are SGHRS and YFSETQ. This CDR3 reads CASSYSPDSSQPQHF. In DNA, the CDR3 is TGCGCCAGCAGCTATTCCCCGGATAGCAGTCAGCCCCAGCATTTT. The variable domain in full, completed from reference TRBV5-1 and TRBJ1-5, reads KAGVTQTPRYLIKTRGQQVTLSCSPISGHRSVSWYQQTPGQGLQFLFEYFSETQRNKGNFPGRFSGRQFSNSRSEMNVSTLELGDSALYLCASSYSPDSSQPQHFGDGTRLSIL.

The chain links TRBV29-1 to TRBJ1-1, with D perhaps TRBD1 (5 bases). The CDR3 covers 21 residues. Germline CDR1 and CDR2: SQVTM and ANQGSEA. Here the CDR3 DNA reads TGCAGTGTTCATAACCCTGCCAGCAGTTTAGATGGCAGGGTTATGAACACTGAAGCTTTCTTT. The encoded protein is CSVHNPASSLDGRVMNTEAFF.

This chain connects TRBV4-2 to TRBJ1-6; D gene unclear. Trimming stripped 5 bases from V and 8 bases from J, with 13 bases between. The CDR3 spans 14 residues. Germline V CDR1 and CDR2: LGHNA, YNFKEQ. The CDR3 nucleotides are TGTGCCAGCAGCTTTGCCGGGTTGGATTCACCCCTCCACTTT. Amino acid sequence: CASSFAGLDSPLHF.

This clonotype was seen at least ten times. The rearrangement links TRBV6-1 to TRBJ1-1; D is ambiguous. This CDR3 region has 15 residues. Trimming removed 3 bases from V and 1 base from J, with 12 bases in between. The V gene's germline CDR1 is MNHNS and CDR2 SASEGT. The CDR3 nucleotides read TGTGCCAGCAGTGATTGGAACGGAAAGAACACTGAAGCTTTCTTT. Translation: CASSDWNGKNTEAFF.

This clonotype was recorded many times. The V and J genes are TRBV5-1 and TRBJ2-5, with no clear D. This CDR3 comprises 14 residues. V was cut by 0 bases and J by 1 base, with 7 bases left in between. CDR1 SGHRS and CDR2 YFSETQ come from the germline V gene. In DNA, the CDR3 is TGCGCCAGCAGCTTGGATGCCACCCAAGAGACCCAGTACTTC. It specifies CASSLDATQETQYF.

The chain combines TRBV20-1 with TRBJ1-6; 10 bases line up with TRBD1. The CDR3 extends over 13 amino acids. Germline CDR1 is DFQATT and CDR2 is SNEGSKA (reference sequence). J lost 9 bases, V lost 4 bases, and 3 bases had no gene match. This CDR3 reads CSAMDRGTSPLHF. CDR3 nucleotide sequence: TGCAGTGCTATGGACAGGGGGACTTCACCCCTCCACTTT.

The chain couples TRBV7-2 to TRBJ1-1; 7 nucleotides agree with TRBD1. V was pared by 8 bases and J by 3 bases, with 9 bases of the junction left unmatched. This CDR3 comprises 14 residues. CDR1 is SGHTA and CDR2 is FQGNSA in the germline V gene. The CDR3 region is CASLQTGTHTEAFF. The CDR3 DNA sequence: TGTGCCAGCTTACAGACAGGGACCCACACTGAAGCTTTCTTT.

The gene calls are TRBV7-9 and TRBJ1-3, with a weak D call TRBD1 (5 bases). Between the trimmed V and J ends, which lost 5 bases and 1 base, there was a span of 12 bases. This CDR3 has 15 residues. Germline CDR1 reads SEHNR; CDR2 reads FQNEAQ (reference sequence). CDR3 nucleotide sequence: TGTGCCAGCAGCCAAGATCCAGGGTCTGGAAACACCATATATTTT. It yields the protein CASSQDPGSGNTIYF.

A remark on this clonotype: At one of its ends the junction is not consistent with the germline gene, which may arise from a read error. V usage is TRBV7-9 and J usage is TRBJ2-6; D may be TRBD1 (5 bases). The CDR3 runs to 17 residues. CDR1 and CDR2 from the germline V gene are SEHNR and FQNEAQ (reference sequence). CDR3: CTSSQDFRVDGANVLTF. CDR3 DNA: TGCACCAGCAGCCAAGACTTCAGGGTGGATGGGGCCAACGTCCTGACTTTC.

The table lists this clonotype with many counts. The gene calls are TRBV5-1 and TRBJ1-2; D remains ambiguous. CDR3 length equals 13 residues. V lost 1 base to trimming and J lost 6 bases, with 10 bases between them. Germline V gene sequence: CDR1 SGHRS, CDR2 YFSETQ. CDR3 protein: CASSLSRSDGYTF. The CDR3 DNA sequence: TGCGCCAGCAGCTTGTCCAGGAGTGATGGCTACACCTTC.

Comment on this clonotype: The junction and the germline gene differ at one end; a read error may be behind it. This chain links TRBV19 with TRBJ2-7; 9 bases line up with TRBD1. This CDR3 spans 12 amino acids. Germline V gene lookup returns CDR1 LNHDA and CDR2 SQIVND (reference sequence). CDR3 sequence: CVSSRTGDEQYF. CDR3 nucleotides: TGTGTCAGTAGTAGGACAGGGGACGAGCAATACTTC.

Details on this clonotype: One junction end disagrees with the germline gene, perhaps due to a read error. J is TRBJ2-7 and V is TRBV7-3; 9 bases map to TRBD1. The germline V gene encodes CDR1 SGHTA and CDR2 FQGTGA. The CDR3 is made up of 13 amino acids. The CDR3 spells CATSSGQGYEQYF. CDR3 bases: TGTGCCACCAGCAGTGGACAGGGGTACGAGCAGTACTTC.

This clonotype was observed at least ten times. The J gene is TRBJ1-1, the V gene TRBV19, with D possibly TRBD1 on 6 matching bases. CDR1 and CDR2 (germline): LNHDA, SQIVND (reference sequence). The CDR3 extends over 13 amino acids. V was shortened by 5 bases and J by 1 base, with 8 bases between the two germline ends. DNA for the CDR3: TGTGCCAGTAGTCAGGACAGGAACACTGAAGCTTTCTTT. It translates to CASSQDRNTEAFF. The full variable domain, completed using reference TRBV19 and TRBJ1-1, is DGGITQSPKYLFRKEGQNVTLSCEQNLNHDAMYWYRQDPGQGLRLIYYSQIVNDFQKGDIAEGYSVSREKKESFPLTVTSAQKNPTAFYLCASSQDRNTEAFFGQGTRLTVV.

This clonotype appeared a single time. This CDR3 reads CSARDGTGELNQPQHF. The CDR3, as DNA: TGCAGTGCTAGAGATGGGACAGGCGAGTTAAATCAGCCCCAGCATTTT. V is TRBV20-1 and J is TRBJ1-5; TRBD1 aligns across 8 bases. Germline values: CDR1 DFQATT, CDR2 SNEGSKA (reference sequence). The CDR3 is made up of 16 amino acids. Trimming at V came to 0 bases and at J to 4 bases, leaving 8 bases not matched to a gene.

This clonotype has a count of ten or more. The chain uses TRBV5-1 and TRBJ1-1; no firm D call. The CDR3 is 14 amino acids. In germline, CDR1 is SGHRS, CDR2 YFSETQ. Trimming stripped 0 bases from V and 1 base from J, with 7 bases between. The CDR3 DNA reads TGCGCCAGCAGCTTGGGCCAGCCGAACACTGAAGCTTTCTTT. This encodes CASSLGQPNTEAFF.

This clonotype was counted ten times or more. This sequence joins TRBV5-8 and TRBJ2-6; perhaps TRBD1 as D (5 bases). Germline V CDR1 and CDR2: SGHTS, YDEGEE. V was clipped by 3 bases and J by 0 bases, with 7 bases between them. The CDR3 runs 15 residues. CDR3 region: CASSSGFSGANVLTF. The CDR3 nucleotides are TGTGCCAGCAGCTCAGGGTTCTCTGGGGCCAACGTCCTGACTTTC.

The chain couples TRBV7-9 to TRBJ2-7, with TRBD1 identical over 7 bases. The V segment lost 1 base and the J segment 6 bases; nucleotides outside the gene matches: 15. Germline V lookup: CDR1 SEHNR, CDR2 FQNEAQ (reference sequence). This CDR3 has 17 amino acids. The CDR3 protein is CASSLEVSRRQGGEQYF. Written as DNA, the CDR3 is TGTGCCAGCAGCTTAGAAGTATCGCGGCGACAGGGCGGCGAGCAGTACTTC.

In this sample, this clonotype turned up a few times. A read error may explain this, as a much larger clone is one base away. In DNA, the CDR3 is TGTGCCTGCAGTTTTGGACAGGGAGCCGGCTACACCTTC. Its protein is CACSFGQGAGYTF. The chain employs TRBV12-3 or TRBV12-4 and TRBJ1-2, with 8 bases aligning to TRBD1. The CDR3 has 13 amino acids.

The J gene is TRBJ2-5, the V gene TRBV20-1, with D maybe TRBD2 (6 bases). The CDR3 is 14 residues long. Germline V gives CDR1 DFQATT, CDR2 SNEGSKA (reference sequence). Trimming removed 5 bases from V and 4 bases from J, with 17 bases in between. DNA of the CDR3: TGCAGTGCTCCCCGGGACTGGGGACTAGAGACCCAGTACTTC. Translation gives CSAPRDWGLETQYF.